Listed here is a single TCR beta chain. Its specificity is not known. The source of the sample is a study of shared clonotypes between healthy human individuals. Study results and caveats: The study drew on few donors, limiting represented genetic and exposure-history diversity.

Some clones are missing from TCRdb's copy, which holds only in-frame ones; the method was immunoSEQ multiplex PCR. The sample holds approximately 1.5 million clones, 95% to 99% seen once. CDR3 length: 13 residues. V dropped 1 base and J dropped 10 bases, with 11 bases sitting between them. The germline CDR1 and CDR2 sequences are MNHNS and SASEGT. This clonotype originated in a man aged 30 to 45 in good health. The source material was naive CD4+ T cells sorted from blood. Subset given: CD45RA+ positively selected. The chain links TRBV6-1 to TRBJ2-1; no clear D. The CDR3 nucleotides are TGTGCCAGCAGTGAAGTATATGAATCGGAGCAGTTCTTC. Translating it yields CASSEVYESEQFF.